This T cell receptor (beta chain) was profiled in a study of cytomegalovirus exposure and HLA in healthy donors. Study results and limitations: The authors assumed roughly uniform sequencing depth across donors for presence/absence analyses. At a 0.05 false discovery rate, a later analysis found approximately 15,000 TCR beta sequences to be associated with HLA alleles. Among the most significant clusters, several appeared linked to common viral pathogens in a later analysis.

Concerning this clone itself: Antigen specificity is unknown.

In the PCR, 60 Vbeta and 13 Jbeta primers were used. Produced via immunoSEQ multiplex PCR; TCRdb's table is partial and in-frame only. The table shows 150,000 to 200,000 clones, with around 83% occurring only once. Specimen: PBMCs. The receptor comes from a man aged 50 to 60 in good health and CMV-seropositive.

CDR3 sequence reads: CASSLASGTSVPFPYEQYF. The CDR3 bases are TGTGCCAGCAGCTTAGCGTCCGGGACTAGCGTCCCGTTCCCCTACGAGCAGTACTTC. This chain connects TRBV7-8 to TRBJ2-7; the match to TRBD2 covers 10 bases. CDR1 is SGHVS, CDR2 FQNEAQ, per germline. This CDR3 is 19 amino acids long. The V and J ends lost 0 bases and 2 bases, in that order; junction bases with no gene match: 13. The variable domain in full, with the rest retrieved from reference TRBV7-8 and TRBJ2-7, is GAGVSQSPRYKVAKRGQDVALRCDPISGHVSLFWYQQALGQGPEFLTYFQNEAQLDKSGLPSDRFFAERPEGSVSTLKIQRTQQEDSAVYLCASSLASGTSVPFPYEQYFGPGTRLTVT.